The rows below give T cell receptor beta chains drawn from one sample of a study of T cells in Graves' hyperthyroidism and ophthalmopathy. TCRdb redid the calling of the multiplex PCR reads with MiXCR, one entry per CDR3 protein. The sample comprises about half a million distinct CDR3 sequences, around 21% of which are singletons, and about 26% rests with the top ten. The sequencing sample was made of blood. These receptors originate from a man younger than 35 with Graves' hyperthyroidism. The CDR3 runs from the conserved cysteine through the conserved F or W. The D gene is left open where the match is weak. Expanded clones are given a class, and other clones once, few, many or no size at all.

j_call: TRBJ2-5
clone_size: NA
v_call: TRBV4-1
d_call: TRBD2
cdr3_aa: CASSQGGGRGGLLQETQYF
cdr3_nt: TGCGCCAGCAGCCAAGGCGGGGGCCGGGGGGGATTGTTGCAAGAGACCCAGTACTTC

j_call: TRBJ1-5
clone_size: few
v_call: TRBV5-1
d_call: TRBD1
cdr3_aa: CASSLQGPTTPQHF
cdr3_nt: TGCGCCAGCAGCTTACAGGGGCCTACGACTCCCCAGCATTTT

j_call: TRBJ1-1
clone_size: many
v_call: TRBV12-3/TRBV12-4
d_call: NA
cdr3_aa: CASTLGGLGDTEAFF
cdr3_nt: TGTGCCAGCACCCTGGGGGGCCTGGGGGACACTGAAGCTTTCTTT

j_call: TRBJ2-7
clone_size: many
v_call: TRBV27
d_call: NA
cdr3_aa: CASSYQGFSYEQYF
cdr3_nt: TGTGCCAGCAGTTACCAGGGGTTCTCCTACGAGCAGTACTTC

j_call: TRBJ1-5
clone_size: many
v_call: TRBV12-3/TRBV12-4
d_call: NA
cdr3_aa: CASSPVSNQPQHF
cdr3_nt: TGTGCCAGCAGCCCAGTGTCCAATCAGCCCCAGCATTTT

j_call: TRBJ2-5
clone_size: NA
v_call: TRBV3-1
d_call: TRBD2
cdr3_aa: CASSQEGSSGGLLPKETQYF
cdr3_nt: TGTGCCAGCAGCCAAGAAGGTAGTAGCGGGGGGCTCTTACCTAAAGAGACCCAGTACTTC

j_call: TRBJ1-1
clone_size: many
v_call: TRBV10-3
d_call: NA
cdr3_aa: CAIRQGPMNTEAFF
cdr3_nt: TGTGCCATCAGACAGGGCCCAATGAACACTGAAGCTTTCTTT

j_call: TRBJ2-2
clone_size: NA
v_call: TRBV11-2
d_call: TRBD2
cdr3_aa: CASSYQTSGNTGELFF
cdr3_nt: TGTGCCAGCAGCTACCAGACTAGCGGAAACACCGGGGAGCTGTTTTTT

j_call: TRBJ2-7
clone_size: few
v_call: TRBV15
d_call: NA
cdr3_aa: CATSKGENEQYF
cdr3_nt: TGTGCCACCAGCAAAGGGGAGAACGAGCAGTACTTC

j_call: TRBJ1-1
clone_size: many
v_call: TRBV10-3
d_call: NA
cdr3_aa: CATAWGMNTEAFF
cdr3_nt: TGTGCCACCGCTTGGGGCATGAACACTGAAGCTTTCTTT

j_call: TRBJ2-7
clone_size: many
v_call: TRBV5-1
d_call: NA
cdr3_aa: CASSLEAGREQYF
cdr3_nt: TGCGCCAGCAGCTTGGAGGCAGGTAGAGAGCAGTACTTC

j_call: TRBJ1-1
clone_size: few
v_call: TRBV15
d_call: NA
cdr3_aa: CATSRVRDRGTEAFF
cdr3_nt: TGTGCCACCAGCAGAGTCAGGGATCGGGGCACTGAAGCTTTCTTT

j_call: TRBJ1-1
clone_size: many
v_call: TRBV4-1
d_call: NA
cdr3_aa: CASSQEGRGTEAFF
cdr3_nt: TGCGCCAGCAGCCAAGAGGGTAGGGGAACTGAAGCTTTCTTT

j_call: TRBJ1-2
clone_size: many
v_call: TRBV9
d_call: TRBD1
cdr3_aa: CASSVSGTGDDGYTF
cdr3_nt: TGTGCCAGCAGCGTCTCCGGGACAGGGGACGATGGCTACACCTTC

j_call: TRBJ2-5
clone_size: many
v_call: TRBV7-8
d_call: NA
cdr3_aa: CASSEPGTQYF
cdr3_nt: TGTGCCAGCAGCGAACCCGGGACCCAGTACTTC

j_call: TRBJ2-2
clone_size: NA
v_call: TRBV6-2/TRBV6-3
d_call: NA
cdr3_aa: CASSELIRVAGELFF
cdr3_nt: TGTGCCAGCAGCGAGTTGATCAGGGTGGCCGGGGAGCTGTTTTTT

j_call: TRBJ2-5
clone_size: many
v_call: TRBV6-1
d_call: TRBD1
cdr3_aa: CASSERGQGQTQYF
cdr3_nt: TGTGCCAGCAGTGAGAGAGGACAGGGTCAGACCCAGTACTTC

j_call: TRBJ1-5
clone_size: NA
v_call: TRBV30
d_call: NA
cdr3_aa: CAWETGFNQPQHF
cdr3_nt: TGTGCCTGGGAAACGGGCTTCAATCAGCCCCAGCATTTT

j_call: TRBJ1-5
clone_size: NA
v_call: TRBV12-5
d_call: NA
cdr3_aa: CASVPDRYSNQPQHF
cdr3_nt: TGTGCTAGTGTCCCTGATAGGTATAGCAATCAGCCCCAGCATTTT

j_call: TRBJ1-2
clone_size: NA
v_call: TRBV30
d_call: NA
cdr3_aa: CARKWGLSYGYTF
cdr3_nt: TGTGCCAGAAAATGGGGACTTTCCTATGGCTACACCTTC

j_call: TRBJ1-1
clone_size: many
v_call: TRBV10-3
d_call: NA
cdr3_aa: CAITRGTNTEAFF
cdr3_nt: TGTGCCATCACACGGGGGACGAACACTGAAGCTTTCTTT

j_call: TRBJ2-7
clone_size: many
v_call: TRBV5-1
d_call: NA
cdr3_aa: CASSPGGGGSEYEQYF
cdr3_nt: TGCGCCAGCAGCCCAGGTGGGGGGGGCTCAGAGTACGAGCAGTACTTC

j_call: TRBJ1-5
clone_size: NA
v_call: TRBV6-1
d_call: TRBD1
cdr3_aa: CASHPKSKGANQPQHF
cdr3_nt: TGTGCCAGCCACCCCAAGTCTAAGGGGGCCAATCAGCCCCAGCATTTT

j_call: TRBJ2-2
clone_size: NA
v_call: TRBV28
d_call: TRBD1
cdr3_aa: CASSSPGQTNTGELFF
cdr3_nt: TGTGCCAGCAGCTCTCCGGGACAGACGAACACCGGGGAGCTGTTTTTT

j_call: TRBJ1-5
clone_size: NA
v_call: TRBV6-2/TRBV6-3
d_call: TRBD1
cdr3_aa: CASSPGQVGNQPQHF
cdr3_nt: TGTGCCAGCAGCCCGGGACAGGTGGGTAATCAGCCCCAGCATTTT

j_call: TRBJ2-5
clone_size: NA
v_call: TRBV27
d_call: TRBD2
cdr3_aa: CASSPPWGREASQEAQYF
cdr3_nt: TGTGCCAGCAGCCCACCCTGGGGGCGGGAGGCCTCCCAAGAGGCCCAGTACTTC

j_call: TRBJ1-6
clone_size: NA
v_call: TRBV6-1
d_call: NA
cdr3_aa: CASTPRGTNSPLHF
cdr3_nt: TGTGCCAGCACCCCCCGGGGGACAAATTCACCCCTCCACTTT

j_call: TRBJ2-4
clone_size: many
v_call: TRBV12-3/TRBV12-4
d_call: NA
cdr3_aa: CASSEQGLAKNIQYF
cdr3_nt: TGTGCCAGCAGTGAACAGGGACTAGCCAAAAACATTCAGTACTTC

j_call: TRBJ2-5
clone_size: many
v_call: TRBV11-2
d_call: TRBD2
cdr3_aa: CASSFPGLAQQETQYF
cdr3_nt: TGTGCCAGCAGCTTCCCGGGACTAGCCCAACAAGAGACCCAGTACTTC

j_call: TRBJ2-2
clone_size: many
v_call: TRBV10-2
d_call: TRBD2
cdr3_aa: CATSGVVTGELFF
cdr3_nt: TGCGCCACTAGCGGGGTAGTCACCGGGGAGCTGTTTTTT

j_call: TRBJ1-2
clone_size: many
v_call: TRBV6-1
d_call: NA
cdr3_aa: CASAIWGGANYGYTF
cdr3_nt: TGTGCCAGCGCTATCTGGGGGGGAGCTAACTATGGCTACACCTTC

j_call: TRBJ1-2
clone_size: many
v_call: TRBV20-1
d_call: TRBD1
cdr3_aa: CSATPGTGGDGYTF
cdr3_nt: TGCAGTGCTACCCCAGGGACAGGGGGCGATGGCTACACCTTC

j_call: TRBJ1-3
clone_size: NA
v_call: TRBV9
d_call: NA
cdr3_aa: CASSADPRALSGNTIYF
cdr3_nt: TGTGCCAGCAGCGCAGATCCTAGGGCTCTCTCTGGAAACACCATATATTTT

j_call: TRBJ1-2
clone_size: many
v_call: TRBV2
d_call: NA
cdr3_aa: CASSRQLNYGYTF
cdr3_nt: TGTGCCAGCAGTAGACAGCTGAACTATGGCTACACCTTC

j_call: TRBJ2-5
clone_size: few
v_call: TRBV12-3/TRBV12-4
d_call: TRBD2
cdr3_aa: CASSPNGWEGETQYF
cdr3_nt: TGTGCCAGCAGTCCTAACGGTTGGGAGGGGGAGACCCAGTACTTC

j_call: TRBJ1-5
clone_size: many
v_call: TRBV19
d_call: TRBD1
cdr3_aa: CASKGTALSNQPQHF
cdr3_nt: TGTGCCAGTAAGGGGACAGCTCTTAGCAATCAGCCCCAGCATTTT

j_call: TRBJ1-5
clone_size: many
v_call: TRBV6-1
d_call: NA
cdr3_aa: CASSTYRVFGNQPQHF
cdr3_nt: TGTGCCAGCAGTACATACAGGGTATTTGGCAATCAGCCCCAGCATTTT

j_call: TRBJ1-2
clone_size: many
v_call: TRBV12-3/TRBV12-4
d_call: TRBD1
cdr3_aa: CASSLGGTGYDGYTF
cdr3_nt: TGTGCCAGCAGTTTAGGGGGGACAGGGTATGATGGCTACACCTTC

j_call: TRBJ1-1
clone_size: NA
v_call: TRBV20-1
d_call: NA
cdr3_aa: CSAKKTENLEAFF
cdr3_nt: TGCAGTGCTAAGAAGACCGAGAATCTTGAAGCTTTCTTT

j_call: TRBJ2-5
clone_size: NA
v_call: TRBV5-1
d_call: NA
cdr3_aa: CASSFQPGLGQETQYF
cdr3_nt: TGCGCCAGCAGCTTCCAACCGGGCCTGGGCCAAGAGACCCAGTACTTC

j_call: TRBJ1-3
clone_size: many
v_call: TRBV28
d_call: NA
cdr3_aa: CASSFRPRGNTIYF
cdr3_nt: TGTGCCAGCAGTTTCCGACCACGGGGAAACACCATATATTTT

j_call: TRBJ2-7
clone_size: NA
v_call: TRBV2
d_call: NA
cdr3_aa: CASSWTRGRSYEQYF
cdr3_nt: TGTGCCAGCTCCTGGACACGGGGCCGCTCCTACGAGCAGTACTTC

j_call: TRBJ2-7
clone_size: few
v_call: TRBV9
d_call: NA
cdr3_aa: CASSVDTGHSYEQYF
cdr3_nt: TGTGCCAGCAGCGTAGACACAGGACATTCCTACGAGCAGTACTTC

j_call: TRBJ2-7
clone_size: few
v_call: TRBV6-2/TRBV6-3
d_call: TRBD1
cdr3_aa: CASRTGTGEIYEQYF
cdr3_nt: TGTGCCAGCAGGACCGGGACAGGGGAGATCTACGAGCAGTACTTC

j_call: TRBJ2-1
clone_size: NA
v_call: TRBV5-4
d_call: NA
cdr3_aa: CASTLGFGTARDNEQFF
cdr3_nt: TGTGCCAGCACCTTGGGGTTTGGGACGGCCCGAGACAATGAGCAGTTCTTC

j_call: TRBJ1-2
clone_size: many
v_call: TRBV11-2
d_call: NA
cdr3_aa: CASSLGGWYGYTF
cdr3_nt: TGTGCCAGCAGCTTAGGGGGTTGGTATGGCTACACCTTC

j_call: TRBJ1-1
clone_size: many
v_call: TRBV10-3
d_call: TRBD1
cdr3_aa: CATDTGANTEAFF
cdr3_nt: TGTGCCACCGATACAGGGGCTAACACTGAAGCTTTCTTT

j_call: TRBJ1-2
clone_size: NA
v_call: TRBV6-1
d_call: NA
cdr3_aa: CASSPFGPPSPYTF
cdr3_nt: TGTGCCAGCAGTCCATTTGGTCCTCCTAGTCCCTACACCTTC